Listed here are 18 T cell receptor beta chains from one sample, sequenced in a study of T cells in Graves' hyperthyroidism and ophthalmopathy. RNA transcripts gave rise to amplified TCR beta CDR3 regions. Primed by the HTBI set, a first-round RT-PCR was run on the TCR CDR3. Via MiXCR, TCRdb re-called the multiplex PCR reads, giving one row per CDR3 protein. This sample carries 500,000 to 750,000 distinct CDR3 sequences, 11% to 15% of them seen once, and the ten largest clones take over 6%. The sample consisted of blood. These receptors were taken from a woman younger than 30 with Graves' ophthalmopathy.

This clonotype has a count of ten or more. CDR3 protein: CASSLDSGPLRSEQYF. DNA for the CDR3: TGTGCCAGCAGCTTAGATAGCGGGCCCCTTAGGAGCGAGCAGTACTTC. The rearrangement uses TRBV7-2 and TRBJ2-7, with TRBD2 matching 7 bases. The J segment lost 6 bases and the V segment lost 1 base, leaving 12 bases of the junction unmatched. In germline, CDR1 is SGHTA, CDR2 FQGNSA. This CDR3 has 16 residues.

This clonotype has ten or more counts. V and J are TRBV2 and TRBJ1-6, with 11 bases identical to TRBD1. CDR1 and CDR2 from the germline V gene are SNHLY and FYNNEI. The CDR3 covers 15 residues. V was pared by 5 bases and J by 10 bases, with 7 bases of the junction left unmatched. The CDR3, as DNA: TGTGCCAGCAGTTTGGACAGGGGGCGAGGGTCACCCCTCCACTTT. Translation gives CASSLDRGRGSPLHF.

This clonotype has just a few counts. The chain employs TRBV4-3 and TRBJ1-2; TRBD1 matches 7 bases. Germline CDR1 LGHNA, CDR2 YSLEER. After removal of 2 bases from V and 6 bases from J, the junction contained 9 bases not matched to a gene. This CDR3 region has 15 residues. CDR3 DNA: TGCGCCAGCAGCCAAACGCCCAAGGGGGCGGATGGCTACACCTTC. Its translation is CASSQTPKGADGYTF.

This clonotype was seen at least ten times. The chain links TRBV24-1 to TRBJ1-1; D ambiguous. V was trimmed by 2 bases and J by 0 bases, leaving 6 bases between them. CDR1 KGHDR and CDR2 SFDVKD come from the germline V gene. The CDR3 totals 14 residues. DNA of the CDR3: TGTGCCACCAGTGATTCGGACCTGAACACTGAAGCTTTCTTT. This gives the protein CATSDSDLNTEAFF.

The sample holds many counts of this clonotype. The rearrangement uses TRBV2 and TRBJ2-5, with 9 bases that match TRBD1. With 2 bases clipped from V and 0 bases from J, the junction kept 10 bases outside the gene matches. The CDR3 has 18 amino acids. CDR1 and CDR2 from the germline V gene are SNHLY and FYNNEI. CDR3 amino acids: CASSERLMGQGDQETQYF. As DNA, the CDR3 is TGTGCCAGCAGTGAAAGATTGATGGGACAGGGAGACCAAGAGACCCAGTACTTC.

This clonotype has more than one count but fewer than ten. The rearrangement links TRBV6-2 or TRBV6-3 to TRBJ1-4; 10 bases line up with TRBD1. CDR1 MNHEY and CDR2 SVGEGT come from the germline V gene. There are 15 residues in the CDR3. V shed 8 bases and J 8 bases; nucleotides not matched to a gene: 11. CDR3 coding DNA: TGTGCCAGCCACGATTGGACAGGGGGGGACGAAAAACTGTTTTTT. The encoded protein is CASHDWTGGDEKLFF.

Ten or more counts support this clonotype. V usage is TRBV20-1 and J usage is TRBJ2-7; D remains ambiguous. V gave up 6 bases and J gave up 2 bases, with 14 bases separating them. The length of the CDR3 is 13 residues. Germline assignment: CDR1 DFQATT and CDR2 SNEGSKA (reference sequence). CDR3 protein: CSARGRGAYEQYF. In DNA, the CDR3 is TGCAGTGCACGCGGCCGCGGAGCCTACGAGCAGTACTTC.

This clonotype was counted many times. CDR3 residues: CSARGPTETSNQPQHF. The CDR3 DNA is TGCAGTGCTAGAGGCCCGACAGAAACCAGCAATCAGCCCCAGCATTTT. The chain recombines TRBV20-1 with TRBJ1-5, with a weak D call TRBD1 (5 bases). There are 16 residues in the CDR3. CDR1 is DFQATT, CDR2 SNEGSKA, per germline (reference sequence). The V end lost 1 base, the J end lost 1 base, and 14 bases lay between the germline ends.

This clonotype was seen ten or more times. This chain uses TRBV6-2 or TRBV6-3 with TRBJ2-1; D is perhaps TRBD2 (6 bases). This CDR3 comprises 15 residues. V was cut by 6 bases and J by 2 bases, with 14 bases left in between. Germline CDR1 reads MNHEY; CDR2 reads SVGEGT. The CDR3 DNA is TGTGCCAGCAGACGCCGGGACTGGGCCTACAATGAGCAGTTCTTC. It encodes CASRRRDWAYNEQFF.

Ten or more counts support this clonotype. J is TRBJ2-3 and V is TRBV18; TRBD1 aligns across 7 bases. The CDR3 extends over 15 amino acids. Germline CDR1 and CDR2: KGHSH and LQKENI. With 1 base clipped from V and 0 bases from J, the junction kept 1 base outside the gene matches. The CDR3 DNA follows: TGTGCCAGCTCACCACGGGACAGTAGCACAGATACGCAGTATTTT. Its protein is CASSPRDSSTDTQYF. Complete variable domain (other parts from reference TRBV18 and TRBJ2-3): NAGVMQNPRHLVRRRGQEARLRCSPMKGHSHVYWYRQLPEEGLKFMVYLQKENIIDESGMPKERFSAEFPKEGPSILRIQQVVRGDSAAYFCASSPRDSSTDTQYFGPGTRLTVL.

The chain recombines TRBV10-3 with TRBJ2-1, with a tentative D call TRBD2 (6 bases). There are 16 residues in the CDR3. V shed 0 bases and J shed 0 bases, with 9 bases lying between them. CDR1 is ENHRY and CDR2 is SYGVKD in the germline V gene. CDR3 amino acids: CAISESQRASYNEQFF. In nucleotides, the CDR3 is TGTGCCATCAGTGAGTCCCAGCGGGCCTCCTACAATGAGCAGTTCTTC.

In its sample, this clonotype was seen many times. The chain has TRBV6-1 and TRBJ2-1, with D perhaps matching TRBD1 or TRBD2 (5 bases each). Germline V CDR1 and CDR2: MNHNS, SASEGT. The CDR3 has 15 residues. Trimming left V 4 bases short and J 9 bases short, with 19 bases between. The CDR3 loop reads CASSGGPYLLSEQFF. CDR3 sequence (DNA): TGTGCCAGCAGTGGGGGACCGTATCTACTCTCTGAGCAGTTCTTC.

The chain uses TRBV6-2 or TRBV6-3 and TRBJ2-6; 7 positions agree with TRBD1. V gave up 2 bases and J gave up 0 bases; unmatched junction bases: 10. The CDR3 consists of 19 residues. In germline, CDR1 is MNHEY, CDR2 SVGEGT. The CDR3, as DNA: TGTGCCAGCAGTTACGAGCCGGGACAGACTTTCTCTGGGGCCAACGTCCTGACTTTC. It yields the protein CASSYEPGQTFSGANVLTF.

This clonotype was counted ten times or more. DNA for the CDR3: TGTGCCAGCAGTTTTATGGGAGCCGGGACAGGGTTTTTCGAGCAGTACTTC. Translation: CASSFMGAGTGFFEQYF. The V and J genes are TRBV12-3 or TRBV12-4 and TRBJ2-7; the match to TRBD1 covers 9 bases. The CDR3 spans 17 residues. V gave up 3 bases and J gave up 6 bases; unmatched junction bases: 15.

The gene calls are TRBV25-1 and TRBJ2-5; D is perhaps TRBD1 or TRBD2 (5 bases each). This CDR3 spans 12 amino acids. Germline V gives CDR1 MGHDK, CDR2 SYGVNS. Trimming shortened V by 6 bases and J by 4 bases, and 9 bases separated the two germline ends. CDR3 sequence reads: CASRRGVETQYF. Written as DNA, the CDR3 is TGTGCCAGCAGGAGAGGGGTAGAGACCCAGTACTTC.

This clonotype has ten or more counts. The J gene is TRBJ2-7, the V gene TRBV7-9; 9 positions match TRBD2. The CDR3 is 17 residues long. Germline values: CDR1 SEHNR, CDR2 FQNEAQ (reference sequence). The J segment lost 0 bases and the V segment lost 2 bases, leaving 8 bases of the junction unmatched. The CDR3 loop is CASSLPLGLASSYEQYF. In nucleotides, the CDR3 is TGTGCCAGCAGCTTACCTTTAGGACTAGCGAGCTCCTACGAGCAGTACTTC.

The rearrangement uses TRBV25-1 and TRBJ2-1; TRBD2 matches at 11 bases. Germline trimming cut 1 base from V and 5 bases from J; bases unmatched to any gene: 4. The CDR3 is made up of 16 amino acids. Per germline, CDR1 MGHDK and CDR2 SYGVNS. CDR3 residues: CASSEFSGRADNEQFF. As DNA, the CDR3 is TGTGCCAGCAGTGAATTTAGCGGGAGGGCCGACAATGAGCAGTTCTTC.

This rearrangement joins TRBV9 to TRBJ1-1; tentative D call: TRBD1 (6 bases). Deletions cut 4 bases from V and 0 bases from J, with 13 bases between. Germline V gene lookup returns CDR1 SGDLS and CDR2 YYNGEE. This CDR3 has 15 amino acids. CDR3 residues: CASSNQRGVNTEAFF. In DNA, the CDR3 is TGTGCCAGCAGCAACCAAAGGGGGGTGAACACTGAAGCTTTCTTT.